This T cell receptor beta chain was sequenced for a study of blood T cell repertoires in COVID-19. The wider study: Sites in the United States, Italy and Spain provided acute and convalescent COVID-19 samples. PBMCs, B-cell-depleted T cells, or T cells were the source of the cDNA or gDNA that made up the material.

Per the authors' pipeline: Reference gene primer amplification gave nucleated cell count estimates. Clones were read by immunoSEQ multiplex PCR, and TCRdb kept only the in-frame ones, dropping some. V, J and clone size are taken as reported in that table, and D and trimming were inferred from the DNA itself. The sample shows under 200,000 clones, more than 80% of them seen only once. The clonotype was recovered from a man in his fifties or sixties with acute or convalescent COVID-19. The sample comprised peripheral blood.

CDR3 loop: CASSEASGGVYEQYF. The CDR3 DNA sequence: TGTGCCAGCAGTGAAGCCTCCGGGGGGGTCTACGAGCAGTACTTC. The rearrangement joins TRBV6-1 to TRBJ2-7; 8 bases align to TRBD2. Trimming at V came to 0 bases and at J to 3 bases, leaving 4 bases not matched to a gene. Germline assignment: CDR1 MNHNS and CDR2 SASEGT. The CDR3 spans 15 residues.